This is a list of T cell receptor beta chains from one sample in a study of blood T cell repertoires in COVID-19. Measured with immunoSEQ multiplex PCR; TCRdb has only the in-frame clones, and not every one. In the table there are fewer than 250,000 clones, about four fifths of which are singletons. Sequencing was performed on peripheral blood. These receptors originate from a woman between 45 and 65 years old with active or convalescent COVID-19. Each CDR3 is given with its conserved first and last residue. The order of the fields is V gene, J gene, clone size, D gene, CDR3 protein, CDR3 DNA. The D gene is left open where the match is weak. Size is omitted from some rows. Given values are once, few, many or a class for expanded clones.

>TRBV5-4|TRBJ2-1|.|TRBD2
CASSLGGGEQFF
TGTGCCAGCAGCCTGGGGGGGGGTGAGCAGTTCTTC
>TRBV28|TRBJ2-3|.|.
CASSLTPGYTQYF
TGTGCCAGCAGTTTAACACCAGGTTATACGCAGTATTTT
>TRBV7-8|TRBJ1-1|.|.
CASSLGVLMNTEAFF
TGTGCCAGCAGCTTAGGGGTACTAATGAACACTGAAGCTTTCTTT
>TRBV7-2|TRBJ2-5|.|TRBD1
CASSAGTGQETQYF
TGTGCCAGCAGCGCCGGGACAGGCCAAGAGACCCAGTACTTC
>TRBV27|TRBJ2-1|.|TRBD2
CASSFSGGGNEQFF
TGTGCCAGCAGTTTCTCGGGGGGGGGAAATGAGCAGTTCTTC
>TRBV6-6|TRBJ1-1|.|.
CASSYSSNTEAFF
TGTGCCAGCAGTTACTCCTCGAACACTGAAGCTTTCTTT
>TRBV11-2|TRBJ2-2|.|.
CASSLDRGSRELFF
TGTGCCAGCAGCTTAGATCGGGGTAGCCGGGAGCTGTTTTTT
>TRBV5-1|TRBJ2-7|once|TRBD2
CASSPEGLAVYEQYF
TGCGCCAGCAGCCCCGAGGGACTAGCGGTCTACGAGCAGTACTTC
>TRBV4-1|TRBJ2-5|.|TRBD2
CASSQGTLAGHETQYF
TGCGCCAGCAGCCAGGGAACCCTAGCGGGGCACGAGACCCAGTACTTC
>TRBV2|TRBJ2-7|.|TRBD2
CASGRTSGSYEQYF
TGTGCCAGCGGTCGGACTAGCGGCTCCTACGAGCAGTACTTC
>TRBV5-1|TRBJ2-1|.|TRBD2
CASSASGGAAYNEQFF
TGCGCCAGCAGCGCGAGCGGGGGGGCGGCCTACAATGAGCAGTTCTTC
>TRBV18|TRBJ2-5|.|TRBD2
CASSLLAGGEETQYF
TGTGCCAGCTCACTCCTTGCGGGGGGCGAGGAGACCCAGTACTTC
>TRBV28|TRBJ2-1|.|.
CASSSGNEQFF
TGTGCCAGCAGTTCCGGGAATGAGCAGTTCTTC
>TRBV6-5|TRBJ1-4|.|TRBD1
CASSLDRGGEKLFF
TGTGCCAGCAGTTTAGACAGGGGTGGGGAAAAACTGTTTTTT
>TRBV20-1|TRBJ1-5|few|.
CSVQGEPQHF
TGCAGTGTACAGGGTGAACCCCAGCATTTT
>TRBV15|TRBJ1-3|.|.
CATSREWTDSGNTIYF
TGTGCCACCAGCAGAGAGTGGACAGACTCTGGAAACACCATATATTTT
>TRBV28|TRBJ2-6|once|TRBD1
CASSFPPTGGTQSGANVLTF
TGTGCCAGCAGTTTCCCCCCGACAGGGGGGACCCAATCTGGGGCCAACGTCCTGACTTTC
>TRBV3-1/TRBV3-2|TRBJ2-3|.|TRBD2
CASSRRPRTSGGDTQYF
TGTGCCAGCAGCCGACGACCCCGGACTAGCGGGGGGGATACGCAGTATTTT
>TRBV10-1|TRBJ1-5|.|.
CASETLSSSNQPQHF
TGCGCCAGCGAGACTCTGAGTAGTAGCAATCAGCCCCAGCATTTT
>TRBV7-9|TRBJ2-7|.|.
CASSPGEGGGAYEQYF
TGTGCCAGCAGCCCCGGGGAAGGGGGAGGGGCCTACGAGCAGTACTTC
>TRBV2|TRBJ1-3|.|.
CASSEEGFGNTIYF
TGTGCCAGCAGTGAAGAGGGGTTTGGAAACACCATATATTTT
>TRBV5-5|TRBJ1-2|.|.
CASSLAGAGYGYTF
TGTGCCAGCAGCTTGGCAGGGGCAGGCTATGGCTACACCTTC
>TRBV6-1|TRBJ1-5|.|.
CASSEGGGYQPQHF
TGTGCCAGCAGTGAAGGGGGAGGGTACCAGCCCCAGCATTTT
>TRBV28|TRBJ1-4|few|.
CASSFTGSGKLFF
TGTGCCAGCAGTTTTACAGGGAGCGGAAAACTGTTTTTT
>TRBV3-1/TRBV3-2|TRBJ2-7|.|TRBD2
CASSQARGGFEQYF
TGTGCCAGCAGCCAAGCCCGGGGAGGGTTCGAGCAGTACTTC
>TRBV4-1|TRBJ1-2|.|.
CASSQDLPESYTF
TGCGCCAGCAGCCAAGATCTTCCGGAGAGCTACACCTTC